The clone carrying this T cell receptor beta chain was counted once. This specimen belongs to a study of blood T cell repertoires in COVID-19. Germline trimming cut 3 bases from V and 0 bases from J; bases unmatched to any gene: 14. The CDR3 runs 19 residues. CDR1 is SGHVS, CDR2 FNYEAQ, per germline. Per the original methods: Reference gene primer amplification yielded estimated nucleated cell counts. The method was immunoSEQ multiplex PCR; TCRdb's version includes in-frame clones alone and lacks a portion of them. The DNA was the basis for D and trimming; V, J and clone size are from that table. The profile shows some 320,000 clones, just under 90% of them singletons.

The sequencing input was peripheral blood. The rearrangement links TRBV7-6 to TRBJ2-3, with 8 bases aligning to TRBD2. The TCR was taken from a woman aged 25 to 39 with COVID-19, enrolled during active disease. The CDR3 DNA sequence: TGTGCCAGCAGCTTCCCGTTTTCAAGTAGCGGGGTGAGCACAGATACGCAGTATTTT. It encodes CASSFPFSSSGVSTDTQYF. The full variable domain, its missing parts supplied by reference TRBV7-6 and TRBJ2-3, is GAGVSQSPRYKVTKRGQDVALRCDPISGHVSLYWYRQALGQGPEFLTYFNYEAQQDKSGLPNDRFSAERPEGSISTLTIQRTEQRDSAMYRCASSFPFSSSGVSTDTQYFGPGTRLTVL.